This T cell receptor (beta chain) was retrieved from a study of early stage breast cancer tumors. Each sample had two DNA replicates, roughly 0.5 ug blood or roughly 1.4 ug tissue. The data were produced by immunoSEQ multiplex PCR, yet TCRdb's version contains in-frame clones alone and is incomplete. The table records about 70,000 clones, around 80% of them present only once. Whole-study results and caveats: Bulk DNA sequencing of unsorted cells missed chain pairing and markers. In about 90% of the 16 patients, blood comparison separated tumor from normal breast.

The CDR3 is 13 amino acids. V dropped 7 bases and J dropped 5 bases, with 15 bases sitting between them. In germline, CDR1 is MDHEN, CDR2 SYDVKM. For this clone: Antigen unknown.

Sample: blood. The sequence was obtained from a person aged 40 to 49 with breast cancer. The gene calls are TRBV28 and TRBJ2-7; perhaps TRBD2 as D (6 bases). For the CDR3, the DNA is TGTGCCAGCACCTCGACGGGAGCTCACGAGCAGTACTTC. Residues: CASTSTGAHEQYF. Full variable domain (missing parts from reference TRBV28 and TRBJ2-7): DVKVTQSSRYLVKRTGEKVFLECVQDMDHENMFWYRQDPGLGLRLIYFSYDVKMKEKGDIPEGYSVSREKKERFSLILESASTNQTSMYLCASTSTGAHEQYFGPGTRLTVT.